The 24 T cell receptor beta chains reported below all come from one sample, sequenced in a study of Graves' ophthalmopathy and Graves' hyperthyroidism (dated by TCRdb to 2016 to 2019). Instrument on record: Illumina HiSeq 2000. For repertoire sequencing, TCR beta CDR3 regions were amplified from RNA transcripts. The first round was an RT-PCR using HTBI primers with the Qiagen OneStep RT-PCR kit, and this first round was followed by a second-round multiplex PCR, then size selection and purification. The public reads were reanalyzed by TCRdb: fastp trimming at Q25, MiXCR alignment, in-frame beta chains only. Identical CDR3 protein sequences are pooled into one entry, listed with their most common genes and DNA. Here the sample has about 370,000 distinct CDR3 sequences; about 15% occur a single time. Of the sample, 2% to 3% is held by the ten largest clones. Material: peripheral blood. These receptors were collected from an adult woman with stable Graves' hyperthyroidism.

The rearrangement links TRBV12-3 or TRBV12-4 to TRBJ2-6; D may be TRBD2 (6 bases). V lost 6 bases, J lost 0 bases, and 12 bases lay in between. The CDR3 has 16 amino acids. CDR3 DNA: TGTGCCAGCAGCTTGGGACTTTTCTCTGGGGCCAACGTCCTGACTTTC. Its protein product is CASSLGLFSGANVLTF.

This clonotype has a count of ten or more. V usage is TRBV25-1 and J usage is TRBJ2-5; D is possibly TRBD2 (6 bases). The CDR3 totals 15 residues. Trimming pared 2 bases from V and 2 bases from J, leaving 12 bases between. The germline gives CDR1 MGHDK, CDR2 SYGVNS. CDR3: CASSEKRREQETQYF. The CDR3 DNA reads as TGTGCCAGCAGTGAAAAAAGGCGGGAACAAGAGACCCAGTACTTC.

This clonotype was observed at least ten times. The rearrangement joins TRBV28 to TRBJ1-5, with D possibly being TRBD1 (5 bases). The CDR3 length is 14 residues. Trimming left V 7 bases short and J 3 bases short, with 13 bases between. Germline V gene lookup returns CDR1 MDHEN and CDR2 SYDVKM. The CDR3 nucleotides are TGTGCCAGCACCCACGGCGGGGCCAATCAGCCCCAGCATTTT. It specifies CASTHGGANQPQHF.

The sample holds many counts of this clonotype. V and J are TRBV10-3 and TRBJ1-5, with a weak D call TRBD1 (6 bases). Germline V gene sequence: CDR1 ENHRY, CDR2 SYGVKD. The V and J ends lost 6 bases and 4 bases respectively, with 10 bases between them. The CDR3 runs 13 residues. CDR3 loop: CAIRGQENQPQHF. The DNA of the CDR3 is TGTGCCATCAGGGGACAAGAGAATCAGCCCCAGCATTTT.

This clonotype has at least ten counts. The chain combines TRBV2 with TRBJ2-7; the D is unclear. V lost 3 bases and J 0 bases, leaving 9 bases between the germline ends. The CDR3 runs to 14 residues. Germline V gene sequence: CDR1 SNHLY, CDR2 FYNNEI. CDR3 in amino acids: CASSEGSLSYEQYF. The CDR3 nucleotides are TGTGCCAGCAGTGAGGGTTCGCTCTCCTACGAGCAGTACTTC.

This clonotype occurred many times. This rearrangement joins TRBV20-1 to TRBJ2-5; TRBD2 agrees at 13 bases. This CDR3 is built from 15 residues. The V gene's germline CDR1 is DFQATT and CDR2 SNEGSKA (reference sequence). With V trimmed by 6 bases and J by 5 bases, 9 bases remained unmatched. The DNA for the CDR3 is TGCAGTGCCCGACGACTAGCGGGAGGAGGGGAGACCCAGTACTTC. Translated, it gives CSARRLAGGGETQYF.

This clonotype was counted at least ten times. The rearrangement joins TRBV13 to TRBJ2-7, with D hard to call. Germline CDR1 is PRHDT and CDR2 is FYEKMQ (reference sequence). With 1 base removed from V and 0 bases from J, the gap between germline ends came to 16 bases. The CDR3 extends over 17 amino acids. The CDR3 sequence: CASSLAAGEKGSYEQYF. The CDR3, as DNA: TGTGCCAGCAGCTTAGCTGCAGGAGAAAAGGGCTCCTACGAGCAGTACTTC.

This clonotype was counted many times. The rearrangement joins TRBV12-3 or TRBV12-4 to TRBJ2-7, with TRBD1 as a possible D gene (6 bases). This CDR3 has 15 amino acids. V gave up 0 bases and J gave up 2 bases, with 11 bases separating them. The CDR3 DNA follows: TGTGCCAGCAGTTTAGCGCTCAGGGGTCCCTACGAGCAGTACTTC. This codes for CASSLALRGPYEQYF.

This clonotype was detected many times. The V call is TRBV5-4, the J call TRBJ2-5, with 8 bases fitting TRBD2. CDR3 length equals 19 residues. The V segment lost 1 base and the J segment 5 bases; nucleotides outside the gene matches: 19. In germline, CDR1 is SGHNT, CDR2 YYREEE (reference sequence). The CDR3 coding sequence is TGTGCCAGCAGCTTGCCGCGGACCTTTCGCGGGAGGAGGCTGGAGACCCAGTACTTC. Protein product: CASSLPRTFRGRRLETQYF.

This clonotype has a count of ten or more. The rearrangement links TRBV29-1 to TRBJ1-2, with a weak D call TRBD1 (5 bases). The CDR3 is 11 residues long. Germline V gives CDR1 SQVTM, CDR2 ANQGSEA. V was shortened by 5 bases and J by 7 bases, with 11 bases between the two germline ends. The CDR3 is CSVPGRVGYTF. Here the CDR3 DNA reads TGCAGCGTTCCGGGGCGGGTTGGCTACACCTTC.

This clonotype was found many times. V gene TRBV6-5 combines with J gene TRBJ1-1; D ambiguous. CDR3 length equals 14 residues. The germline V gene has CDR1 MNHEY and CDR2 SVGAGI. Trimming pared 5 bases from V and 2 bases from J, leaving 12 bases between. CDR3 DNA sequence: TGTGCCAGCAGTCTATACAAGGTTAACACTGAAGCTTTCTTT. The encoded protein is CASSLYKVNTEAFF.

The rearrangement joins TRBV28 to TRBJ2-4, with 9 bases lining up with TRBD2. Looked up from germline, CDR1 is MDHEN and CDR2 is SYDVKM. The junction had 13 bases not matched to a gene; V was cut back by 6 bases and J by 1 base. CDR3 length: 18 amino acids. The CDR3 spells CASSKLAGLGGAKNIQYF. The CDR3 DNA follows: TGTGCCAGCAGCAAGCTAGCGGGGCTCGGGGGGGCCAAAAACATTCAGTACTTC.

Many counts were recorded for this clonotype. The J gene is TRBJ2-7, the V gene TRBV20-1; 7 bases are a match to TRBD1. CDR3 size: 15 residues. V lost 3 bases and J lost 0; bases outside the gene matches: 8. Germline loops: CDR1 DFQATT, CDR2 SNEGSKA (reference sequence). As DNA, the CDR3 is TGCAGTGCTAGGGCGTTAGGGGACAGCTCCTACGAGCAGTACTTC. Its translation: CSARALGDSSYEQYF.

This clonotype came up many times. V usage is TRBV28 and J usage is TRBJ2-7; 7 bases map to TRBD1. Unmatched junction bases numbered 9, after V lost 1 base and J lost 6 bases. CDR3 size: 15 residues. Germline V gives CDR1 MDHEN, CDR2 SYDVKM. As DNA, the CDR3 is TGTGCCAGCAGTTTATCAGGGACAGCTATAACCGAGCAGTACTTC. Translation: CASSLSGTAITEQYF.

This rearrangement joins TRBV5-1 to TRBJ2-7; no definite D call. CDR1 is SGHRS and CDR2 is YFSETQ in the germline V gene. CDR3 length: 14 amino acids. Trimming removed 3 bases at V and 0 bases at J, with 10 bases between. The CDR3 nucleotides read TGCGCCAGCAGCTACGACTTGAGCTCCTACGAGCAGTACTTC. It specifies CASSYDLSSYEQYF.

This clonotype was detected many times. CDR3 region: CASGSTYGILKWASASAKNIQYF. CDR3 coding DNA: TGTGCTAGTGGTTCAACCTATGGGATCCTTAAATGGGCTAGCGCCTCAGCCAAAAACATTCAGTACTTC. V usage is TRBV12-5 and J usage is TRBJ2-4; weak D call: TRBD2 (6 bases). CDR1 LGHNT and CDR2 FRNRAP come from the germline V gene. CDR3 length: 23 amino acids. Between the trimmed V and J ends, which lost 4 bases and 0 bases, there was a span of 34 bases.

This clonotype was observed many times. The chain combines TRBV28 with TRBJ1-2, with no clear D. The CDR3 consists of 15 residues. V was trimmed by 5 bases and J by 6 bases, leaving 19 bases between them. The germline V gene encodes CDR1 MDHEN and CDR2 SYDVKM. The CDR3 is CASSVRHEPPDGYTF. DNA of the CDR3: TGTGCCAGCAGTGTAAGACACGAACCGCCGGATGGCTACACCTTC.

This clonotype was recorded at least ten times. The chain employs TRBV6-1 and TRBJ2-7; TRBD2 aligns across 13 bases. The CDR3 has 16 amino acids. Germline V gene data show CDR1 as MNHNS and CDR2 as SASEGT. The junction had 14 bases not matched to a gene; V was cut back by 10 bases and J by 5 bases. CDR3 residues: CAISEAQGLAGHEQYF. The CDR3 DNA follows: TGTGCCATCAGCGAAGCCCAGGGACTAGCGGGACACGAGCAGTACTTC.

This clonotype showed up many times. The DNA for the CDR3 is TGTGCCAGCAGTCCTACTAGCGGGGGGGAGGAGACCCAGTACTTC. Its translation is CASSPTSGGEETQYF. The chain is built from TRBV28 and TRBJ2-5; 13 nucleotides align to TRBD2. This CDR3 spans 15 amino acids. The V segment lost 5 bases and the J segment 5 bases; nucleotides outside the gene matches: 5. Germline CDR1 and CDR2: MDHEN and SYDVKM.

Details on this clonotype: The junction departs from germline at one end; a sequencing error may be responsible. The V and J genes are TRBV29-1 and TRBJ2-5; either TRBD1 or TRBD2 may fit D (5 bases each). The germline CDR1 and CDR2 sequences are SQVTM and ANQGSEA. The CDR3 contains 14 residues. CDR3 amino acids: CSGEEVGGWETQYF. The CDR3 DNA reads TGCAGCGGTGAAGAGGTTGGGGGTTGGGAGACCCAGTACTTC.

The sample holds many counts of this clonotype. This rearrangement joins TRBV27 to TRBJ1-2; 12 nucleotides align to TRBD1. The CDR3 spans 15 residues. Trimming at V came to 4 bases and at J to 7 bases, leaving 7 bases not matched to a gene. CDR1 and CDR2 from the germline V gene are MNHEY and SMNVEV (reference sequence). The CDR3 DNA sequence: TGTGCCAGCAGTTCCCCGGGACAGGGGGCGGTTGGCTACACCTTC. Amino acid sequence: CASSSPGQGAVGYTF.

This clonotype was picked up many times. The chain couples TRBV19 to TRBJ2-7, with TRBD2 matching 10 bases. This CDR3 comprises 12 residues. Looked up from germline, CDR1 is LNHDA and CDR2 is SQIVND (reference sequence). The V gene end was trimmed by 7 bases and the J gene end by 6 bases; junction bases not matched to a gene: 3. This chain's CDR3 is CASTSGSSEQYF. CDR3 bases: TGTGCCAGTACTAGCGGGAGCTCCGAGCAGTACTTC.

In its sample, this clonotype was seen many times. J is TRBJ1-2 and V is TRBV6-2 or TRBV6-3; D unresolved. Germline V gene lookup returns CDR1 MNHEY and CDR2 SVGEGT. The length of the CDR3 is 13 residues. V was shortened by 5 bases and J by 4 bases, with 11 bases between the two germline ends. As DNA, the CDR3 is TGTGCCAGCAGTCTGAACCCTTCCTATGGCTACACCTTC. Encoded protein: CASSLNPSYGYTF.

The rearrangement uses TRBV12-3 or TRBV12-4 and TRBJ1-2; 9 bases line up with TRBD1. The junction had 6 bases not matched to a gene; V was cut back by 5 bases and J by 8 bases. This CDR3 is built from 13 residues. The DNA of the CDR3 is TGTGCCAGCAGTCACCGGGACAGGGCGGGCTACACCTTC. Translated: CASSHRDRAGYTF.